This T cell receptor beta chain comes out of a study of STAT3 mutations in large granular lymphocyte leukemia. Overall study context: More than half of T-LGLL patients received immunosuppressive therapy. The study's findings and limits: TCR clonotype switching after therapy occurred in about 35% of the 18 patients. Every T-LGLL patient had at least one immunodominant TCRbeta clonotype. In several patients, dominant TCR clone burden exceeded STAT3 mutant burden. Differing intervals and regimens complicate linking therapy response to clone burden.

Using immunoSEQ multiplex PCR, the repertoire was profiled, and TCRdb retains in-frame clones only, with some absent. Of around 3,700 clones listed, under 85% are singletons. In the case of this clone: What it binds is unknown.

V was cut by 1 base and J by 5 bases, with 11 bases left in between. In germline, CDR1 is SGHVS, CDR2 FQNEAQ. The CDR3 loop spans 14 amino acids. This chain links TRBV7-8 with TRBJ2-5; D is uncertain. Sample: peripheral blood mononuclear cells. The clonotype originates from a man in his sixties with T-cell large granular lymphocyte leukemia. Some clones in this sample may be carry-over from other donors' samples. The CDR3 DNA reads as TGTGCCAGCAGCTTAGATGTACCCAGGGAGACCCAGTACTTC. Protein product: CASSLDVPRETQYF.